This T cell receptor beta chain was recorded in a study of control samples from healthy donors and cancer patients. This clone was seen just once. CDR1 and CDR2 (germline): MDHEN, SYDVKM. Trimming removed 2 bases from V and 7 bases from J, with 15 bases in between. CDR3 length: 15 residues. The protocol was immunoSEQ multiplex PCR, while the TCRdb copy is restricted to in-frame clones and leaves out a portion. Of tens of thousands of clones listed, roughly 80% were seen once; the top ten hold around 16%. Sequenced material: blood. The TCR sequence derives from a man over 45 in good health. The rearrangement links TRBV28 to TRBJ1-5; weak D call: TRBD1 (5 bases). Here the CDR3 reads CASSLPPGRDQPQHF. The CDR3 DNA reads TGTGCCAGCAGTTTACCGCCAGGGAGGGACCAGCCCCAGCATTTT.